This TCR beta chain stems from a study of T cells in localized non-small cell lung cancer. Generated by immunoSEQ multiplex PCR, the TCRdb table keeps only in-frame clones and is missing some. In the table there are approximately 33,000 clones, just over 90% of which are singletons. CDR3 size: 13 residues. Trimming removed 4 bases at V and 4 bases at J, with 8 bases between. In germline, CDR1 is MNHNS, CDR2 SASEGT. Overall study findings and caveats: The study detected a median approximately 54 of the top 100 tumor clones in adjacent lung. Uninvolved adjacent lung showed higher T cell clonality than tumor.

A remark on this clone: Its antigen is still unknown.

Sequenced material: peripheral blood, taken before any cancer treatment. The chain is built from TRBV6-1 and TRBJ1-3; the D is unclear. The sequence was collected from a female donor of 60 years or more with stage I lung adenocarcinoma. The CDR3 coding sequence is TGTGCCAGCAGTGCGTCCCAGGGAAACACCATATATTTT. As protein: CASSASQGNTIYF.